Below, one TCR beta chain is given with its context. The antigen it recognizes is unknown. The sample holds no much larger clone one base away, and base qualities are not on file. The sample comes from a study of T cells in Graves' hyperthyroidism and ophthalmopathy (dated by TCRdb to about 2019). Study-level background: Peripheral blood samples were taken at initial diagnosis, before any treatment was given. To identify distinguishing TCR V-J signatures, a discovery cohort of some 99 patients was used, comprising some 45 with Graves' ophthalmopathy and some 57 with stable Graves' hyperthyroidism. Prospective prediction of ophthalmopathy was tested in an independent validation cohort of under 20 hyperthyroidism patients and 17 patients who later progressed to ophthalmopathy. The roughly 94 discovery patients were randomly divided into training and test sets at a 7:3 ratio. The study also compared thyroid tissue and blood T-cell repertoires from 5 to 7 Graves' hyperthyroidism patients. After sampling, hyperthyroidism patients received methimazole starting at 30 mg daily, and ophthalmopathy patients received high-dose intravenous methylprednisolone. The paper reports TCR Vbeta CDR3 sequencing of fewer than 150 peripheral blood samples: under 45 ophthalmopathy, some 80 hyperthyroidism and around 17 progressor patients. Study-wide findings and limitations: During validation, the model predicted progression to ophthalmopathy a median of approximately 6 months ahead of onset, with approximately 70% sensitivity and under 85% specificity. Blood samples also contained most of the expanded thyroid clonotypes (frequency above 0.001), which suggests that blood repertoires may reflect thyroid immune responses. A 13 V-J signature model separated ophthalmopathy from stable hyperthyroidism, with 87.88% sensitivity and roughly 84% specificity in cross-validation and 80%/75% in testing. No statistical method was used to fix the sample size in advance, and group allocation was not hidden from the investigators.

The junction shows trimming of 5 bases on V and 6 bases on J, and the gene matches do not reach 5 bases of it. The cysteine opens and the phenylalanine closes a CDR3 of 15 amino acids. Solely the CDR3 DNA is kept, with 45 bases framed from the first base. For CDR1 and CDR2, the germline V gene lists MNHEY and SVGEGT. The TCR beta CDR3 regions were amplified from the RNA transcripts. For the first round of RT-PCR on the TCR CDR3, the HTBI primer set was used together with the Qiagen OneStep RT-PCR kit. A second multiplex PCR round built the libraries, followed by size selection and purification. Paired-end sequencing of the libraries was performed with 100 bp reads on an Illumina HiSeq2000. The authors' pipeline ran thus. SOAPnuke was used to process the raw data, with reads discarded if the reads contained adapters or uncalled bases, had a mean Phred below 15, or lacked an exact constant-primer or identifier match. High-quality paired reads were merged with COPE v1.2.5, and unique nucleotide sequences were defined as clonotypes. MiTCR v1.1 was used to align the clonotypes against IMGT TRBV, TRBD and TRBJ reference segments. The analysis was restricted to V-J combinations with a frequency above 0.0001, which together covered around 99% of the repertoires. The TCS score was defined as F50 (clonal expansion) divided by E x V (chaos), with BLOSUM62-based TCRdist calculated between CDR3 peptides within each V-J. Welch's t-statistics and random forest reduced just over 500 V-J features to under 15, which were used in a naive Bayes classifier (R e1071). In-frame beta chains were kept once TCRdb had trimmed the public reads at Q25 with fastp and called clones with MiXCR. Rows matching on CDR3 protein sequence are summarized as one entry with the most common DNA and genes. Clone size and V and J calls follow TCRdb, not the original study. This sample is represented by about 520,000 distinct CDR3 sequences; around 21% of them were singletons. Approximately 26% of the sample rests with the top ten.

A patient counted as having stable Graves' hyperthyroidism if no progression to ophthalmopathy occurred over 18 months of follow-up. Hyperthyroidism patients were newly diagnosed, had a disease duration of under 2 months, and were aged 18 to 65 years. The study excluded patients with uncontrolled infections, other autoimmune diseases, pregnancy or lactation. Diagnoses relied on clinical symptoms, serum thyroxine and TRAb, thyroid ultrasound and orbital computed tomography. PBMCs were isolated from about 10 ml of fresh peripheral blood by Ficoll-Paque density gradient centrifugation. Total RNA was extracted using Trizol reagent, and RNA quality was assessed on an Agilent 2100 Bioanalyzer.

Sequences were obtained from blood. This clonotype originated in a man aged 18-30 years with Graves' hyperthyroidism. The V and J segments used are TRBV6-2 or TRBV6-3 and TRBJ2-1, and TRBD1 aligns with 12 junction nucleotides. Read as DNA, the sequence is TGTGCCAGCAGTCCCGGGACAGGGGGCTTCAATGAGCAGTTCTTC. This encodes CASSPGTGGFNEQFF.